The clone carrying this TCR beta chain was picked up many times. Its antigen is unknown. The data originate from a study of early T cells in non-severe SARS-CoV-2 infection. Study as a whole: Alpha and beta chains were unpaired, from unsorted whole-blood bulk RNA.

The V gene's germline CDR1 is MDHEN and CDR2 SYDVKM. The CDR3 loop spans 15 amino acids. V trimming: 3 bases; J trimming: 3 bases; junction bases outside the gene matches: 4. Regarding the study as a whole: Comparison of clonotypes with VDJdb favored anti-spike CD8 responses while missing private and CD4 specificities.

Individual cDNA molecules carried attached unique molecular identifiers. TCRdb itself ran the 5' RACE reads through MiXCR, one entry per CDR3 protein. The sample records some 76,000 distinct CDR3 sequences, about an eighth being singletons. The sample comprised whole blood. V usage is TRBV28 and J usage is TRBJ2-3, with TRBD1 matching 9 bases. The receptor was isolated from an adult who was a healthcare worker with PCR-confirmed SARS-CoV-2 infection or an uninfected control (not recorded which). In DNA, the CDR3 is TGTGCCAGCAGTTTTCCCGGACAGGGGACAGATACGCAGTATTTT. Its translation is CASSFPGQGTDTQYF. The variable domain in full, completed from reference TRBV28 and TRBJ2-3, reads DVKVTQSSRYLVKRTGEKVFLECVQDMDHENMFWYRQDPGLGLRLIYFSYDVKMKEKGDIPEGYSVSREKKERFSLILESASTNQTSMYLCASSFPGQGTDTQYFGPGTRLTVL.